The clone carrying this T cell receptor (beta chain) was seen at least ten times. With 5 bases clipped from V and 0 bases from J, the junction kept 8 bases outside the gene matches. The CDR3 runs 17 residues. CDR1 and CDR2 (germline): DFQATT, SNEGSKA (reference sequence). iRepertoire HTBI primers and Arm-PCR of CDR3 regions built TCR beta libraries. TCRdb processed the multiplex PCR reads anew with MiXCR; each CDR3 protein has one entry. The data show 360,000 or so distinct CDR3 sequences, about a sixth seen once. These data are taken from a study of regulatory T cells in long-lasting Graves disease. Regarding time point: newly diagnosed GD, antithyroid drugs for less than 3 months. Generation of the TCR library employed RNA extracted from PBMCs. Patients came from an endocrinology department in Xi'an, China. The same data also went into a second study, on T cells in Graves' hyperthyroidism and ophthalmopathy.

V and J are TRBV20-1 and TRBJ2-3; TRBD2 matches at 13 bases. The material sequenced was peripheral blood mononuclear cells (PBMCs), taken at new diagnosis, from a patient treated with antithyroid drugs. This receptor was taken from a woman aged 18-29 years with Graves disease. The CDR3 loop reads CSAVGLAGVTSTDTQYF. The CDR3 coding sequence is TGCAGTGCTGTAGGACTAGCGGGGGTTACTAGCACAGATACGCAGTATTTT.